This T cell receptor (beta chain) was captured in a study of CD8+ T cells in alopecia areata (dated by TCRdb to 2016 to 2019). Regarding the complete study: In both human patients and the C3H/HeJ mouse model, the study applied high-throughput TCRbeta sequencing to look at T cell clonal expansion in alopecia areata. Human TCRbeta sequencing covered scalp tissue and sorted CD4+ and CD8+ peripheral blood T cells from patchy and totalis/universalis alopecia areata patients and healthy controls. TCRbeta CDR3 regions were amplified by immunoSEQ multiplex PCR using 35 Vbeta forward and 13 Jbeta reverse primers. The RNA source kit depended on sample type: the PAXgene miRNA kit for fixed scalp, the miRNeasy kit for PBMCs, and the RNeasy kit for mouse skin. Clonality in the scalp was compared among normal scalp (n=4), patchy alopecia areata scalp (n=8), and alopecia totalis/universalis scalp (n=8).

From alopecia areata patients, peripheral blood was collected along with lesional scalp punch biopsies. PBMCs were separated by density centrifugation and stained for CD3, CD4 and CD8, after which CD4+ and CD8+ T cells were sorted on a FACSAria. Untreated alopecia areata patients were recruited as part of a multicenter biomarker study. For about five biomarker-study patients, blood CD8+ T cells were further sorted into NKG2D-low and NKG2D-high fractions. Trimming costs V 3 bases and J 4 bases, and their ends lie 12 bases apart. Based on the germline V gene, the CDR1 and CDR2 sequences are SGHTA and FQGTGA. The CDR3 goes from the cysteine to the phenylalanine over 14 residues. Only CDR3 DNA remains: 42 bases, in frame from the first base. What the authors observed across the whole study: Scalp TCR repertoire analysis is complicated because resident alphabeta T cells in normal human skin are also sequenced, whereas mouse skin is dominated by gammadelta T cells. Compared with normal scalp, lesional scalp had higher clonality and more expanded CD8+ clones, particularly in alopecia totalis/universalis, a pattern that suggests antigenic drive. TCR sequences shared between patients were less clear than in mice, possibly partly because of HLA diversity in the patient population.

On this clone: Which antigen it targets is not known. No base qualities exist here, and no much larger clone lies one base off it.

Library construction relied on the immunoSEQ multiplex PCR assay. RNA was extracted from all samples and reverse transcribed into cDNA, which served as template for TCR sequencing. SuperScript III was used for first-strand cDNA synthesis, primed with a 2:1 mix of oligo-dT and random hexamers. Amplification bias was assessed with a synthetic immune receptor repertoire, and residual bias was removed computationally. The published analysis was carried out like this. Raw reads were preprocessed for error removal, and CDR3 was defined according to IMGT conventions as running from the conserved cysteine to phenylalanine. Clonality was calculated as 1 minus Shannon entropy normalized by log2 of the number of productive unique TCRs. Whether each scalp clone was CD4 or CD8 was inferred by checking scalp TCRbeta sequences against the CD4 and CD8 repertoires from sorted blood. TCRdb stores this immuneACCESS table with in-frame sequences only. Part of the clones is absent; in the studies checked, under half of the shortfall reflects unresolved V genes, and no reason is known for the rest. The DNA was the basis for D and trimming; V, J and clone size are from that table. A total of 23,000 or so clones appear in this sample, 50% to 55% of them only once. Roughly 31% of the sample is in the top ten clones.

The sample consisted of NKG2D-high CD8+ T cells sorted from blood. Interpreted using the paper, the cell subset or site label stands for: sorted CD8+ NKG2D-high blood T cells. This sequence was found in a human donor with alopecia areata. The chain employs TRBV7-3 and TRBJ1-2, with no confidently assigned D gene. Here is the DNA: TGTGCCAGCAGCTTGACACGCTCGGGCTATGGCTACACCTTC. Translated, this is CASSLTRSGYGYTF.